This T cell receptor beta chain was observed in a study of blood T cell repertoires in COVID-19 (dated by TCRdb to 2020 to 2021). With regard to the full study: Samples covering the acute and convalescent phases of COVID-19 were provided by collaborators in the United States, Italy and Spain. A de-identified subject ID, COVID-19 status, age in years and sex were almost always included in the sample metadata. The material from the prospective study consisted of cDNA or gDNA derived from T cells, B-cell-depleted T cells, or PBMCs. The repertoires were released in a freely available public database meant as a resource for research on the immune response to SARS-CoV-2. Samples were obtained from the ongoing ImmuneRACE study (first 160 participants) and from about 1,300 subjects provided by 6 global collaborators. HLA class I and class II types, where available, came from metadata supplied by the sample provider rather than from assay-based typing. The dataset comprised deeply sampled blood TCRbeta repertoires from subjects exposed to, actively infected with, or recovered from COVID-19. The paper as a whole reports these results and caveats: How much clinical and demographic metadata was included differed by source and by participant, and the metadata was provided uncurated.

Whole blood was collected in K2EDTA tubes by collaborating institutions according to the institutions' own protocols. For TCRbeta analysis, collaborator samples were shipped as frozen whole blood, as isolated PBMCs, or as DNA extracted from either sample type. TCRbeta CDR3 regions were amplified from genomic DNA using the immunoSEQ Assay, a bias-controlled multiplex PCR. In the source study's methods: The number of nucleated cells in each sample was estimated by amplification of reference gene primers within the assay. To quantify the absolute abundance of each unique TCRbeta CDR3 rearrangement, sequence reads were collapsed and filtered. For each sample, productive Simpson clonality was calculated by taking the square root of Simpson's diversity index across productive rearrangements. Held by TCRdb, this immuneACCESS table contains in-frame sequences only and omits some clones. Under half of the omission traces to an unresolved V gene where checked; the cause of the rest is unknown. V and J calls and clone size are those listed in that table; D and trimming were worked out from the DNA. The sample data list tens of thousands of clones, and approximately 90% of these were observed just once. In total, the top ten clones hold 2.3% of the sample.

In regard to this clone: This clone's antigen is unknown. Base qualities are not recorded, but no much larger clone differs from it by a single base.

The CDR3 spans 15 residues, from the cysteine through the phenylalanine. The retained sequence is limited to the CDR3, 45 bases, with the frame set at the first base. Sequences MNHNS (CDR1) and SASEGT (CDR2) are obtained from the germline V gene. Here V drops 0 bases and J drops 14 bases, and the junction holds 12 bases not matched to any gene. The chain couples TRBV6-1 to TRBJ1-2; the central 10 bases match TRBD1. The source is a human donor with active COVID-19. The donor label of this sample is uncertain. Sequenced material: peripheral blood. The sequence in DNA is TGTGCCAGCAGTGAAGCGCGTGTCCGGGACAGGGGAGTAACCTTC. It translates to CASSEARVRDRGVTF.